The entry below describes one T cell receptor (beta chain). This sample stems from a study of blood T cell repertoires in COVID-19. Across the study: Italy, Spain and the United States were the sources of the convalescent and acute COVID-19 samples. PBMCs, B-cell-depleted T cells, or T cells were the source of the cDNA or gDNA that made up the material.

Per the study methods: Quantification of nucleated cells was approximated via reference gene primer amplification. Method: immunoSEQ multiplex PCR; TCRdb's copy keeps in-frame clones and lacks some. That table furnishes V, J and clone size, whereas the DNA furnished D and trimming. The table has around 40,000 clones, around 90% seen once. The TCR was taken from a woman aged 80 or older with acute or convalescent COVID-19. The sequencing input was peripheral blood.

CDR3 DNA: TGTGCCTGGAGTGACCCGGGACAGCCTAATGAAAAACTGTTTTTT. Translated, it gives CAWSDPGQPNEKLFF. The chain links TRBV30 to TRBJ1-4, with 7 nucleotides matching TRBD1. CDR1 and CDR2 from the germline V gene are GTSNPN and SVGIG (reference sequence). The CDR3 is 15 residues long. J lost 3 bases, V lost 1 base, and 5 bases had no gene match.